Sequencing of this T cell receptor (beta chain) was carried out in a study of T cells after yellow fever vaccination. Trimming took off 1 base at V and 6 bases at J, with 17 bases between the two ends. Germline V gives CDR1 SGHDN, CDR2 FVKESK. The CDR3 is 16 residues long. For this clonotype: Its antigen is as yet unknown.

The study, taken as a whole, reports: Peaking faster, on day 5 versus 15, the secondary response was nonetheless weaker. Contamination of FACS-sorted repertoires by abundant clonotypes from the bulk population could occur.

The 5'RACE template-switching step produced TCR cDNA and added a universal primer site and UMIs. TCRdb called the 5' RACE reads again in MiXCR, with one record for every CDR3 protein. Of more than 350,000 distinct CDR3 sequences in the sample, more than 9% were seen once. The chain employs TRBV14 and TRBJ2-3; D may be TRBD1 (6 bases). The sample consisted of PBMCs, taken on the day of the first yellow fever vaccination. This clonotype was obtained from a man in his late teens or twenties who received the YFV17D yellow fever vaccine. The CDR3 bases are TGTGCCAGCAGCCAAGTCGCCAGGGGTTCGGCGGATACGCAGTATTTT. Its translation: CASSQVARGSADTQYF.